Sequencing of this T cell receptor (beta chain) was carried out in a study of T cells in Graves' hyperthyroidism and ophthalmopathy. Study-level results: Among thyroid clonotypes expanded above 0.001, most also appeared in blood.

The V gene's germline CDR1 is SNHLY and CDR2 FYNNEI. The V gene lost 6 bases and the J gene lost 3 bases, with 8 bases spanning the gap. The CDR3 runs to 12 residues. Investigators excluded patients with uncontrolled infection, other autoimmune disease, pregnancy or lactation. TCR beta CDR3 regions were amplified from RNA transcripts. Carried out on the TCR CDR3, a first-round RT-PCR used the HTBI primer set. TCRdb re-analysed the multiplex PCR reads in MiXCR, keeping a single row per CDR3 protein. The sample shows a few hundred thousand distinct CDR3 sequences, under 15% of them seen only once. A note on this clonotype: Its antigen is not known.

The sequence derives from a woman in her twenties or thirties with Graves' hyperthyroidism. Sequenced input: blood. J is TRBJ2-5 and V is TRBV2; D call uncertain. CDR3 amino acids: CASRDFKETQYF. In DNA form, the CDR3 reads TGTGCCAGCAGGGATTTTAAAGAGACCCAGTACTTC. The full variable domain, its missing parts supplied by reference TRBV2 and TRBJ2-5, is EPEVTQTPSHQVTQMGQEVILRCVPISNHLYFYWYRQILGQKVEFLVSFYNNEISEKSEIFDDQFSVERPDGSNFTLKIRSTKLEDSAMYFCASRDFKETQYFGPGTRLLVL.